This T cell receptor (beta chain) emerged from a study of cytomegalovirus exposure and HLA in healthy donors (dated by TCRdb to about 2017). Describing the broader study: According to an earlier analysis of a few hundred of the donors, about 179 million T cells yielded 90 million to 130 million unique TCR beta sequences and around 300 Gb of sequence data. The aim of the study was to test whether cataloging public T cell receptors could identify signatures of past pathogen exposure. Using immunosequencing, the study profiled T cell repertoires from about 650 subjects and related those repertoires to cytomegalovirus serostatus. In the later analysis, no new phenotypic data were used to find candidate immune exposures; instead, reliance was placed on TCR beta sequences and their occurrence across donors. To predict cytomegalovirus infection status, the study brought together high-throughput TCR immunosequencing, statistical association of individual TCRs with disease status, and machine learning. An early release that covered around 590 HLA-typed donors contained about 300 gigabases of sequencing data and 70 million to 100 million unique TCR sequences. A separate validation cohort of roughly 120 different subjects was used in addition to the approximately 610-subject first cohort. To study patterns of TCR occurrence, a later analysis re-analyzed previously published TCR beta repertoires from under 750 donors and added high-resolution HLA genotyping. To decide whether each TCR beta V gene segment behaved as functional or pseudogenic, an earlier analysis of 587 of the donors relied on high-throughput TCR beta sequencing. A later genetic analysis used genome-wide SNP genotypes for 398 of the 666 donors, treating that subset as a discovery cohort. Four or five DR-DQ haplotypes were handled as single units for association and clustering, since linkage in the cohort was strong. Donor age, sex, ethnicity and CMV serostatus were collected together with the repertoire data. Typing coverage varied by locus: 629-630 donors for A, B, C, DRB1 and DQB1; roughly 500 for DQA1; more than 600 for DPA1; approximately 450 for DPB1. Class I and class II HLA loci were covered by the typing at four-digit resolution. All discovery cohort repertoires had been generated using a single sequencing platform. Of the roughly 390 genotyped donors, 75% to 85% were placed in the genetic ancestry cluster associated with self-reported Caucasian donors. Among over 350 genotyped donors of the cohort, an average of approximately 250,000 unique TCR beta nucleotide sequences were sequenced per donor, around a sixth of them non-productive. The paper's findings and limits, for the study overall: The cohort was sequenced for TCR beta chains only, and without alpha or paired-chain data the features that could be detected were limited. A few of the identified cytomegalovirus-associated TCR beta chains were confirmed in vitro to be specific for cytomegalovirus antigens. Because HLA typing was unavailable for some donors at each locus, only the typed subset was used in association tests. The classifier was reported to diagnose cytomegalovirus status with high specificity and sensitivity in both the original cohort and the validation cohort. According to a later analysis, most CMV-associated TCR beta chains appeared to be HLA-restricted, and the HLA associations seemed to be driven largely by CMV exposure. A later analysis associated 16,951 TCR beta sequences with specific HLA alleles at a false discovery rate of 0.05. Compared with the approximately 670-donor mean, donors in an Asian-associated ancestry cluster had fewer N-insertions in productive TCRs, according to a later genetic analysis. About 15 rarely observed V segments, including chromosome 9 orphons, were excluded from the earlier analysis of some 590 of the donors because counts were too low. In a later analysis, TCR association rates were found to vary across HLA loci, with the most associated TCRs seen for DRB1 alleles and the fewest for HLA-C alleles. An earlier analysis of around 600 of the donors showed that most TCR beta V segments appeared in productive rearrangements either about 87% or about 30% of the time, which broadly matched IMGT annotations. Presence/absence analyses assumed roughly uniform sequencing depth across donors, an assumption that may not hold. The authors suggested that the approach could potentially be extended to other disease states and immunological phenotypes. Several of the top co-occurrence clusters appeared to be linked to parvovirus B19, influenza, CMV and Epstein-Barr virus, according to a later analysis. Some IMGT-functional V segments, including TRBV6-2 and TRBV6-3, could not be distinguished by the 87-base-pair reads and were therefore excluded. The study listed 150 to 200 TCR beta chains as associated with cytomegalovirus. Immune exposure information for the cohort was limited to CMV serostatus. While some public TCRs were present in many individuals, most TCR sequences turned up only very rarely across donors. In a later analysis, HLA-associated TCR beta chains showed more clonal expansion and lower generation probabilities than non-associated chains that were equally common. A further reported finding was that TCR beta sequences accurately predicted the HLA-A and HLA-B alleles for most subjects in the first cohort. In a later genetic analysis, a missense DCLRE1C variant was associated with V-gene and J-gene trimming of TCR beta chains, and the association was replicated in an independent cohort. Linkage disequilibrium might explain the correlated functional status among segregating V segments, but an unknown experimental factor could not be excluded. A group of highly shared sequence variants was considered likely to be a technical artifact of the sequencing pipeline. When HLA alleles, especially DR and DQ, strongly co-occurred, TCR associations were difficult to assign to individual alleles.

The cohort comprised some 700 healthy bone marrow donors. At the time of sampling, every cohort member was nominally healthy, though immune exposures that went unrecorded were likely present. The donor was CMV seronegative and belonged to the group of more than 300 seronegative cohort members. A peripheral blood sample was provided by each donor, and peripheral blood mononuclear cells were used for TCR beta sequencing. Genomic DNA extraction from the blood cell samples was performed with the Qiagen DNeasy Blood Extraction Kit. This clone was found once. Its specific antigen is unknown. Base qualities are not recorded, but no much larger clone differs from it by a single base. To prepare the library, the immunoSEQ multiplex PCR assay was applied. A mixture of 60 forward primers for TCR Vbeta segments and 13 reverse primers for TCR Jbeta segments was used in the multiplex PCR. Amplification of the CDR3 region of rearranged TCR beta genes was performed with a multiplex PCR assay on genomic DNA. Amplified TCR beta libraries were sequenced as 87-base-pair reads on the Illumina HiSeq System. On the authors' methods: A later analysis tallied 70 million to 100 million unique TCR beta chains across the 650 to 750 repertoires, and roughly 11 million of those chains were shared by two or more donors. Raw reads were error-corrected and collapsed into unique sequences by a nearest-neighbor algorithm in which closely related sequences were merged to remove PCR and sequencing errors. Alignment of CDR3 sequences to IMGT reference sequences was used to assign V, D and J gene segments. For a sequence to be retained, a match of at least six nucleotides to both a V gene segment and a J gene segment was required. Rearrangements were called productive when the CDR3 lacked stop codons and stayed in frame with V and J; all others were non-productive. Following IMGT convention, CDR3 was defined as the stretch from the second conserved V-encoded cysteine up to the conserved J-encoded phenylalanine. Sequences without an unambiguous match to a single V gene segment were excluded from the earlier analysis of several hundred of the donors. In an earlier analysis of more than 500 of the donors, a V segment was called functional when productive rearrangements were above 56.7%, and segregating when the standard deviation between donors exceeded 5%. A statistical classification framework was built to diagnose cytomegalovirus status from the catalog of TCR beta chain sequences. V and J gene assignment, in a later analysis, came from comparing TCR nucleotide sequences with IMGT/GENE-DB human TR gene sequences. In a later analysis, CDR3 sequences and most-parsimonious VDJ recombination scenarios were assigned using the TCRdist pipeline. In a later analysis, every TCR beta chain was defined by the combination of its CDR3 amino acid sequence and its V-gene family, and reads without a unique V-gene family were dropped. In a later analysis, a few hundred highly shared, low-generation-probability nucleotide sequences were removed to address suspected cross-contamination and a sequencing artifact. In a later analysis, a clonal expansion index was calculated for each public chain from normalized within-repertoire ranks of inferred template counts. A later analysis computed generation probabilities with a VDJ recombination model fitted to out-of-frame rearrangements, and checked the results against IGoR. In a later analysis, hypergeometric tests were used to score TCR-TCR, TCR-HLA and TCR-CMV co-occurrence, with a repertoire-size bias correction applied to TCR pairs. False discovery rates were estimated in a later analysis by permuting HLA or CMV assignments 20 times. In a later analysis, co-occurring TCRs were grouped using DBSCAN, and TCRdist sequence similarity was added for clustering within HLA-allele-positive subsets. Repertoires with fewer than 30,000 or more than 120,000 public chains were left out of co-occurrence clustering, as were roughly five repertoires with anomalous nucleotide sharing. Not all clones reach the TCRdb copy of this immuneACCESS table, which keeps in-frame sequences only. Checked studies attribute under half of the gap to unresolved V genes and leave the rest unexplained. The V and J calls and clone size are taken from that table; D and trimming were inferred from the DNA. For this sample there are 150,000 to 200,000 clones; 80% to 85% appear just once. The ten largest clones take up around 1.7% of the sample.

Spanning cysteine to phenylalanine, the CDR3 consists of 16 amino acids. Here the CDR3 DNA is all that survives: 48 bases in frame from base 1. Here V drops 3 bases and J drops 5 bases, and the junction holds 6 bases not matched to any gene. The germline V gene (reference sequence) supplies CDR1 MNHEY and CDR2 SMNVEV. The sequence was collected from a woman younger than 30 in good health and CMV-seronegative. The sample comprised PBMCs. The sequence joins TRBV27 to TRBJ2-1, with TRBD2 identical over 11 junction bases. This receptor has the CDR3 CASSFLAGGTNNEQFF. The sequenced DNA: TGTGCCAGCAGTTTCCTAGCGGGAGGCACCAACAATGAGCAGTTCTTC.